This T cell receptor beta chain derives from a study of a mutant IDH1 vaccine in newly diagnosed glioma. Assay: immunoSEQ multiplex PCR; the TCRdb copy retains only in-frame clones and omits some. This table has about 56,000 clones, roughly 87% appearing once. Points on this clone: Its antigen remains unknown.

Noted time point: week 47, end of study. Vaccination used 300 ug of mutant IDH1 20-mer peptide per dose, with topical imiquimod. There were eight vaccinations for patients, given in weeks 1, 3, 5, 7, 11, 15, 19 and 23. This TCR was sampled from a woman in her forties or fifties with glioma. Material: PBMCs, obtained from a glioma patient whose treatment included an IDH1 peptide vaccine.

The CDR3 protein is CASSVTDYNEQFF. For the CDR3, the DNA is TGTGCCAGCAGCGTGACAGATTACAATGAGCAGTTCTTC. This chain links TRBV9 with TRBJ2-1, with D perhaps matching TRBD1 (5 bases). This CDR3 comprises 13 residues. V was clipped by 2 bases and J by 4 bases, with 7 bases between them. The germline V gene encodes CDR1 SGDLS and CDR2 YYNGEE.